Below, 9 T cell receptor beta chains from the same sample are listed, as sequenced in a study of shared clonotypes between healthy human individuals. As defined, naive CD8 cells were CD45RO-negative and positively selected for CCR7, with terminally differentiated effector memory CD45RA+ cells excluded. Profiled with immunoSEQ multiplex PCR; TCRdb holds only in-frame clones, not every one. Here the sample spans 600,000 or so clones, 85% to 95% being singletons. The sample comprised naive CD8+ T cells sorted from blood. The receptor source for this set is a woman younger than 45 in good health.

This chain uses TRBV2 with TRBJ2-5; possible D gene TRBD2, 5 bases. V was pared by 11 bases and J by 2 bases, with 12 bases between. The CDR3 totals 12 residues. Germline assignment: CDR1 SNHLY and CDR2 FYNNEI. CDR3 sequence (DNA): TGTGCCGGATTCGGGGAGCAAGAGACCCAGTACTTC. Translated: CAGFGEQETQYF.

The gene calls are TRBV7-8 and TRBJ2-1; 11 nucleotides line up with TRBD2. The V gene end was trimmed by 9 bases and the J gene end by 7 bases; junction bases not matched to a gene: 17. This CDR3 has 17 residues. Germline CDR1 is SGHVS and CDR2 is FQNEAQ. In DNA form, the CDR3 reads TGTGCCAGTCGTCCGGGGACTAGCGGAGACCTAAGGAATGAGCAGTTCTTC. Amino acid sequence: CASRPGTSGDLRNEQFF.

The chain employs TRBV6-4 and TRBJ2-7; TRBD1 matches at 9 bases. This CDR3 region has 14 residues. Germline CDR1 MRHNA, CDR2 SNTAGT. V was clipped by 7 bases and J by 3 bases; unmatched bases: 7. The CDR3 loop is CASNRDREFYEQYF. Here the CDR3 DNA reads TGTGCCAGCAACAGGGACAGGGAGTTCTACGAGCAGTACTTC.

The chain joins TRBV15 to TRBJ1-5; no clear D. CDR1 is LNHNV and CDR2 is YYDKDF in the germline V gene (reference sequence). V lost 1 base, J lost 4 bases, and 2 bases lay in between. The CDR3 has 12 residues. The DNA of the CDR3 is TGTGCCACCAGCAGAGGAAATCAGCCCCAGCATTTT. It is translated as CATSRGNQPQHF.

About this clone itself: The same CDR3 arises from other DNA sequences in this sample as well. The chain joins TRBV27 to TRBJ2-7; 11 nucleotides line up with TRBD2. This CDR3 is built from 15 residues. The ends lost 6 bases at V and 1 base at J; junction bases unmatched: 5. CDR1 and CDR2 (germline): MNHEY, SMNVEV (reference sequence). This chain's CDR3 is CASSSGTSGSYEQYF. DNA for the CDR3: TGTGCCAGCAGCTCCGGGACTAGCGGATCCTACGAGCAGTACTTC.

Concerning this clone: The same CDR3 is also encoded by other DNA sequences in this sample. The genes are TRBV28 and TRBJ2-7; D not certain. The CDR3 is 11 residues long. Trimming shortened V by 3 bases and J by 5 bases, and 5 bases separated the two germline ends. CDR1 and CDR2 (germline): MDHEN, SYDVKM. The CDR3 spells CASSFNDEQYF. DNA for the CDR3: TGTGCCAGCAGTTTTAACGACGAGCAGTACTTC.

The rearrangement uses TRBV4-1 and TRBJ1-2; 8 bases are a match to TRBD1. This CDR3 is 14 amino acids long. Trimming at V came to 5 bases and at J to 0 bases, leaving 2 bases not matched to a gene. The germline V gene has CDR1 MGHRA and CDR2 YSYEKL. The CDR3 sequence is CASSRQGTNYGYTF. The CDR3 bases are TGCGCCAGCAGCAGACAGGGGACTAACTATGGCTACACCTTC.

This chain connects TRBV15 to TRBJ1-5, with D possibly TRBD1 on 5 matching bases. Germline assignment: CDR1 LNHNV and CDR2 YYDKDF (reference sequence). This CDR3 is built from 12 residues. V dropped 3 bases and J dropped 9 bases, with 9 bases sitting between them. The CDR3 region has the DNA TGTGCCACCAGCAGCGGGGCAAGGCCCCAGCATTTT. As protein: CATSSGARPQHF. The whole variable domain, filled in from reference TRBV15 and TRBJ1-5, reads DAMVIQNPRYQVTQFGKPVTLSCSQTLNHNVMYWYQQKSSQAPKLLFHYYDKDFNNEADTPDNFQSRRPNTSFCFLDIRSPGLGDTAMYLCATSSGARPQHFGDGTRLSIL.

The chain employs TRBV23-1 and TRBJ1-1; 8 bases match TRBD1. TRBV23-1 is an ORF, with its function uncertain. V lost 0 bases and J lost 6; bases outside the gene matches: 9. The CDR3 covers 16 residues. The CDR3 protein is CASSQSKSRGHAEAFF. The CDR3 DNA reads as TGCGCCAGCAGTCAATCGAAAAGCAGGGGGCACGCTGAAGCTTTCTTT.